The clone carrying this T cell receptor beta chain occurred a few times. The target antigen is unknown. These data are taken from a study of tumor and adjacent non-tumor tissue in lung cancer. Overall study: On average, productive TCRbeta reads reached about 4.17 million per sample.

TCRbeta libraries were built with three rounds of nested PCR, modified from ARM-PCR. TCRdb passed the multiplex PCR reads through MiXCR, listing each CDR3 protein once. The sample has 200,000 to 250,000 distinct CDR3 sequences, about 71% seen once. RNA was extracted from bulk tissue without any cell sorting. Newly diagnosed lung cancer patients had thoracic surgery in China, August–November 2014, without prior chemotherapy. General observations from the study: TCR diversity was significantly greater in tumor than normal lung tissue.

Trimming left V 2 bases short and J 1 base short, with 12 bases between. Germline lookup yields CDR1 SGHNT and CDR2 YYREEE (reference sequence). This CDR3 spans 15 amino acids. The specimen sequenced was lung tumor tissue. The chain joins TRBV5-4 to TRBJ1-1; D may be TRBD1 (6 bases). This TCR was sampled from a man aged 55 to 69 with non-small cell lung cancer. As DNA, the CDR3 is TGTGCCAGCAGCTTAGAGGGGGGGAGGAACACTGAAGCTTTCTTT. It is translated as CASSLEGGRNTEAFF.